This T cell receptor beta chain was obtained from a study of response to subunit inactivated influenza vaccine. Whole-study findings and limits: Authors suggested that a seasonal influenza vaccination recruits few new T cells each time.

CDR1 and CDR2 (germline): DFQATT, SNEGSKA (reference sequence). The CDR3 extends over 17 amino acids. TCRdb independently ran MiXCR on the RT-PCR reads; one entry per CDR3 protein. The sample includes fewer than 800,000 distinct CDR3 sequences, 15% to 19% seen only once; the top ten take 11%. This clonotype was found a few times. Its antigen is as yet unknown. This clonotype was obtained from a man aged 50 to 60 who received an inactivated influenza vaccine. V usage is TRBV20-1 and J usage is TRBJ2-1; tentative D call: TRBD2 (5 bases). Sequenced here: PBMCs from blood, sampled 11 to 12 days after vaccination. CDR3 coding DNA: TGCTGCGCTAGAGAGCATTGGGCGGGTGGGACCTACAATGAGCAGTTCTTC. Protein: CCAREHWAGGTYNEQFF.